The T cell receptor (beta chain) under discussion was sequenced for a study of T cell responses to AZD1222 COVID-19 vaccine. Study as a whole: Recipients boosted at about 4 weeks or about 12 weeks are pooled. Broader study findings: The donors showed a predominance of white British ancestry and of females, with possible underestimation of clonal diversity.

The repertoire was sequenced with immunoSEQ multiplex PCR; TCRdb's copy has only in-frame clones and lacks some. This table holds over 100,000 clones, 87% found once. Notes on this clone: The antigen is unknown.

The CDR3 is 15 residues long. Germline assignment: CDR1 SEHNR and CDR2 FQNEAQ (reference sequence). Trimming pared 1 base from V and 0 bases from J, leaving 6 bases between. The sequence was obtained from an adult in good health. The chain carries TRBV7-9 and TRBJ1-4; D not resolved. The starting material was peripheral blood, obtained on day 0 of AZD1222 vaccination. The CDR3 is CASSLGVATNEKLFF. The CDR3 DNA reads TGTGCCAGCAGCTTAGGGGTTGCAACTAATGAAAAACTGTTTTTT.